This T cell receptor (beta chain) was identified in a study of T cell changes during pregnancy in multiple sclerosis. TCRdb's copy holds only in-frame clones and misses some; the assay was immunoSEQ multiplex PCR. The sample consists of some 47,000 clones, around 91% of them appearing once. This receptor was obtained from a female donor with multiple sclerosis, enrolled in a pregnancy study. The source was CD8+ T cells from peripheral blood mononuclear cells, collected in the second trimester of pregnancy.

In DNA form, the CDR3 reads TGTGCCAGCAGACGGACAGGGGGCGGAGAGACCCAGTACTTC. Residues: CASRRTGGGETQYF. V gene TRBV27 combines with J gene TRBJ2-5, with 11 bases aligning to TRBD1. The ends lost 6 bases at V and 4 bases at J; junction bases unmatched: 4. Per germline, CDR1 MNHEY and CDR2 SMNVEV (reference sequence). CDR3 length: 14 residues.